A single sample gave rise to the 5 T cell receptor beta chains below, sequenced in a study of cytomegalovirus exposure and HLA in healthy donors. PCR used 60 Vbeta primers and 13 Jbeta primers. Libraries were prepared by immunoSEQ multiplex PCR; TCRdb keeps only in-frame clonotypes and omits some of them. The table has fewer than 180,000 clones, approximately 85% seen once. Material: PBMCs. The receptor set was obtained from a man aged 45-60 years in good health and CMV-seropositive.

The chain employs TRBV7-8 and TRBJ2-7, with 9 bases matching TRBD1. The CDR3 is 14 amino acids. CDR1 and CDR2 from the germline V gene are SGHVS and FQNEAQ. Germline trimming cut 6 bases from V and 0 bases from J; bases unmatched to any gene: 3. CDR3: CASRQGAFSYEQYF. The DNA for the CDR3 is TGTGCCAGCAGACAGGGGGCTTTCTCCTACGAGCAGTACTTC.

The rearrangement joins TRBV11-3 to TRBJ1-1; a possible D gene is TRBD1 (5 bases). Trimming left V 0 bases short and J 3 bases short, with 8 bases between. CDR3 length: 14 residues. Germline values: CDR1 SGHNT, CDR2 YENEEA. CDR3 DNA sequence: TGTGCCAGCAGCTTAGAGGGGCCTGACACTGAAGCTTTCTTT. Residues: CASSLEGPDTEAFF. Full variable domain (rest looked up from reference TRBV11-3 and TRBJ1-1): EAGVVQSPRYKIIEKKQPVAFWCNPISGHNTLYWYLQNLGQGPELLIRYENEEAVDDSQLPKDRFSAERLKGVDSTLKIQPAELGDSAVYLCASSLEGPDTEAFFGQGTRLTVV.

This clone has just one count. CDR3: CASSFGARVTEAFF. CDR3 DNA sequence: TGTGCCAGCAGCTTTGGGGCTAGGGTGACTGAAGCTTTCTTT. This chain uses TRBV7-9 with TRBJ1-1; weak D call: TRBD1 (5 bases). V lost 3 bases, J lost 5 bases, and 13 bases lay in between. Looked up from germline, CDR1 is SEHNR and CDR2 is FQNEAQ (reference sequence). CDR3 length: 14 amino acids.

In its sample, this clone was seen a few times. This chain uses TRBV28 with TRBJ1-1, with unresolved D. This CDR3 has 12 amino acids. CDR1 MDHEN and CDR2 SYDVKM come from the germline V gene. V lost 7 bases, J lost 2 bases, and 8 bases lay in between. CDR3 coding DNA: TGTGCCAGCATGGAGATCAACACTGAAGCTTTCTTT. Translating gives CASMEINTEAFF.

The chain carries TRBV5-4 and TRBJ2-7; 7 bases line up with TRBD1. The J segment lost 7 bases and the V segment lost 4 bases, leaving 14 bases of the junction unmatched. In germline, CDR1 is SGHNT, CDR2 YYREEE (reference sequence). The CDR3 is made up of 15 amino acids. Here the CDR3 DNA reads TGTGCCAGCAGCAAGGGACAGCTCTACGAGAAAGAGCAGTACTTC. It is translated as CASSKGQLYEKEQYF.